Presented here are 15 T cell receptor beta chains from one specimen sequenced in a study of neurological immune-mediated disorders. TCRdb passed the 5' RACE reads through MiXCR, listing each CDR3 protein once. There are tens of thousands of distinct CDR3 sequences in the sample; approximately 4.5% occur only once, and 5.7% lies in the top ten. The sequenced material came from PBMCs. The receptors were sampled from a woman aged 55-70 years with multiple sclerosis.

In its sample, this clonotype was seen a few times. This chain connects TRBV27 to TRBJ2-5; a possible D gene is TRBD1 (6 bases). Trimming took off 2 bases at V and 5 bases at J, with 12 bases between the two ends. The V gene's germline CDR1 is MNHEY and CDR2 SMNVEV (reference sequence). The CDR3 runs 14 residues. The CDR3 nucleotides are TGTGCCAGCAGTTTAATAGGGGGAGACGAGACCCAGTACTTC. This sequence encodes CASSLIGGDETQYF.

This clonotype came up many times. The CDR3 sequence is CASSLAGGLYEQYV. The CDR3 coding sequence is TGTGCCAGCAGCTTAGCGGGAGGCCTCTACGAGCAGTACGTC. The rearrangement joins TRBV7-9 to TRBJ2-7, with D perhaps matching TRBD2 (6 bases). The CDR3 is 14 residues long. Deletions cut 0 bases from V and 3 bases from J, with 9 bases between. Germline V gene sequence: CDR1 SEHNR, CDR2 FQNEAQ (reference sequence).

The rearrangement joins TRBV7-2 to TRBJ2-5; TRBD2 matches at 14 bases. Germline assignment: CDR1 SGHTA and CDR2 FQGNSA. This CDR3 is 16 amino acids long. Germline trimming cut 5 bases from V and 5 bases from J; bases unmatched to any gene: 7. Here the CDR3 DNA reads TGTGCCAGCAGCCTAGGGACTAGCGGGAGTGGGGAGACCCAGTACTTC. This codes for CASSLGTSGSGETQYF.

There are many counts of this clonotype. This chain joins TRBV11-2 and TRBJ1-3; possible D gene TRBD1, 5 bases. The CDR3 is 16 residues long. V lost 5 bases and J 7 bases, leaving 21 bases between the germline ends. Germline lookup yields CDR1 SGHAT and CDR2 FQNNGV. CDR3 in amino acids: CASSPPSGTPGNTIYF. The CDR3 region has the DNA TGTGCCAGCAGCCCCCCCTCCGGGACCCCAGGGAACACCATATATTTT.

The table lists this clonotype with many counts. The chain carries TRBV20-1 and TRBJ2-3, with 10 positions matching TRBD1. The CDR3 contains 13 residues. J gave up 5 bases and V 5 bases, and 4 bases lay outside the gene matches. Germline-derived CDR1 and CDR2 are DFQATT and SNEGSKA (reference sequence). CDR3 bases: TGCAGTGCTTCGACAGGGGGCATAGATACGCAGTATTTT. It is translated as CSASTGGIDTQYF.

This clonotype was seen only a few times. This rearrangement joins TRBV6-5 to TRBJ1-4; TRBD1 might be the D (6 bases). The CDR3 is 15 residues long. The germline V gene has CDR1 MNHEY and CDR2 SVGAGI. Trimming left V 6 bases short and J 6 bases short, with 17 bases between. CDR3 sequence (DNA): TGTGCCAGCAGCCCGACAGGAACGCCGGATGAAAAACTGTTTTTT. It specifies CASSPTGTPDEKLFF.

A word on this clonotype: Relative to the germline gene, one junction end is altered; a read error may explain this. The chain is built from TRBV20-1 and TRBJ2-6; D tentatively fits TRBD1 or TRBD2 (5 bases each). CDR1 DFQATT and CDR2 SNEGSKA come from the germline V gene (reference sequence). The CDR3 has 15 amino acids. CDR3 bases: TGCAGTGCTAGAGATAAGTGGACTGGGGCCAAAGTCCTGACTTTC. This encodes CSARDKWTGAKVLTF.

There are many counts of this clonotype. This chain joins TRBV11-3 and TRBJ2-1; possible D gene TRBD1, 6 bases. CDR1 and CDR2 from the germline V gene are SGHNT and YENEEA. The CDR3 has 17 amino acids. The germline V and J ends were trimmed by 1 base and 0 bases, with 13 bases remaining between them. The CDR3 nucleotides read TGTGCCAGCAGCTTAGGGACAGCAGCGAGCTCCTACAATGAGCAGTTCTTC. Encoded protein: CASSLGTAASSYNEQFF.

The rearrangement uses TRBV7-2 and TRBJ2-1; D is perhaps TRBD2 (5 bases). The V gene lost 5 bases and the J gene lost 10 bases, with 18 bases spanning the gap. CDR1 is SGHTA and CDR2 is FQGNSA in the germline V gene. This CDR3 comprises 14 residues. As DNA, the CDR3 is TGTGCCAGCAGCCATCCGGGAAGACCAGGAGAGCAGTTCTTC. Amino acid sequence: CASSHPGRPGEQFF.

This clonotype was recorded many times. The CDR3 region is CSAIRAGTTF. CDR3 sequence (DNA): TGCAGTGCTATACGCGCGGGGACGACCTTC. The genes are TRBV20-1 and TRBJ1-2, with D possibly being TRBD1 (5 bases). From germline, CDR1 is DFQATT and CDR2 SNEGSKA (reference sequence). V lost 4 bases and J 14 bases, leaving 14 bases between the germline ends. The CDR3 contains 10 residues.

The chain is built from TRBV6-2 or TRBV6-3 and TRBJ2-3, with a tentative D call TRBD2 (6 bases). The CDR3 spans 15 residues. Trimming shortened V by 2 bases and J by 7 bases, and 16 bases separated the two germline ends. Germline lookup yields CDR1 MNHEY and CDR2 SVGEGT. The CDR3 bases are TGTGCCAGCAGTTACACTGGACGGGGGTTGAATACGCAGTATTTT. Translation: CASSYTGRGLNTQYF.

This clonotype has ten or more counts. CDR3 sequence: CSARRGGVQAFF. CDR3 coding DNA: TGCAGTGCCCGGAGGGGCGGGGTGCAAGCTTTCTTT. The rearrangement uses TRBV20-1 and TRBJ1-1; perhaps TRBD1 as D (5 bases). V was cut by 6 bases and J by 9 bases, with 17 bases left in between. The CDR3 has 12 residues. From germline, CDR1 is DFQATT and CDR2 SNEGSKA (reference sequence).

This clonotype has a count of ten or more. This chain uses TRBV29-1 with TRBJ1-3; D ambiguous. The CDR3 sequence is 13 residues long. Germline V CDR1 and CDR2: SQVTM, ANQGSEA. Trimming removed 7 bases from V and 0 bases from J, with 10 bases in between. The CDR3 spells CSAAYSSGNTIYF. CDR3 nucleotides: TGCAGCGCTGCGTATAGCTCTGGAAACACCATATATTTT.

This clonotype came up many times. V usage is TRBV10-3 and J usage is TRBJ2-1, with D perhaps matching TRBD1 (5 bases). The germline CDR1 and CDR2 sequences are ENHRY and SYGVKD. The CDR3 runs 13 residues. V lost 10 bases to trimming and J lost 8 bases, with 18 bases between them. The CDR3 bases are TGTGCCACCCGAGCCAAGACAGTCGATGAGCAGTTCTTC. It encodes CATRAKTVDEQFF.

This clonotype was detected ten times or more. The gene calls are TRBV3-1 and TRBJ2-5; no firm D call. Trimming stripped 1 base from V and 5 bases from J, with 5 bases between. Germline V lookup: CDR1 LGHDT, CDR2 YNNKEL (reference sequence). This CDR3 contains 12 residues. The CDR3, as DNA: TGTGCCAGCAGCCAAGTGCAGGAGACCCAGTACTTC. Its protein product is CASSQVQETQYF.